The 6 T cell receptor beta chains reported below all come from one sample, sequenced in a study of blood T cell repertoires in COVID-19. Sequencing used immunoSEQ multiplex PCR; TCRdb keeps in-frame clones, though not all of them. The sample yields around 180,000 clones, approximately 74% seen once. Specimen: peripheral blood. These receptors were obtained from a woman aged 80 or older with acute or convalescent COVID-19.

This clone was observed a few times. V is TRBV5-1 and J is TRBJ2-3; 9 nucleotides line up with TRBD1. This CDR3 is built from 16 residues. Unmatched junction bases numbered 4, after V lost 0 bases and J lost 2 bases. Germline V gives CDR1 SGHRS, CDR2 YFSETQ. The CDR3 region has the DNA TGCGCCAGCAGCTTGGCCGGGACAGGGCACACAGATACGCAGTATTTT. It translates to CASSLAGTGHTDTQYF. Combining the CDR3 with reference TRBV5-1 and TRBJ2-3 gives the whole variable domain KAGVTQTPRYLIKTRGQQVTLSCSPISGHRSVSWYQQTPGQGLQFLFEYFSETQRNKGNFPGRFSGRQFSNSRSEMNVSTLELGDSALYLCASSLAGTGHTDTQYFGPGTRLTVL.

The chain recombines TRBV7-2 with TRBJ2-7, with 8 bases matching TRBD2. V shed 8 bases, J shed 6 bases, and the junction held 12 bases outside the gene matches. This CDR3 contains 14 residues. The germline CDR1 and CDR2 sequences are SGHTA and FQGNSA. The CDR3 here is CASGKMSGRGEQYF. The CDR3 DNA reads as TGTGCCAGCGGCAAGATGAGCGGGAGAGGCGAGCAGTACTTC. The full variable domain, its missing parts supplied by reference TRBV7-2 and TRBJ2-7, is GAGVSQSPSNKVTEKGKDVELRCDPISGHTALYWYRQSLGQGLEFLIYFQGNSAPDKSGLPSDRFSAERTGGSVSTLTIQRTQQEDSAVYLCASGKMSGRGEQYFGPGTRLTVT.

The CDR3 protein is CASSQVWTGSTEAFF. The CDR3 coding sequence is TGCGCCAGCAGCCAAGTCTGGACAGGGAGCACTGAAGCTTTCTTT. This rearrangement joins TRBV4-3 to TRBJ1-1; TRBD1 aligns across 8 bases. V was clipped by 1 base and J by 4 bases; unmatched bases: 5. CDR3 length equals 15 residues. The V gene's germline CDR1 is LGHNA and CDR2 YSLEER.

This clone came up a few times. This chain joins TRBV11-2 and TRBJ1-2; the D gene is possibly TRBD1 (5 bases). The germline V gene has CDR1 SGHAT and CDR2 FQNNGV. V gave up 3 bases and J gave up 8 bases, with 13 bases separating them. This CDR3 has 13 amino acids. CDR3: CASSFGTTAGYTF. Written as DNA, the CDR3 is TGTGCCAGCAGCTTTGGGACTACGGCCGGCTACACCTTC.

The chain's CDR3 is CASSQEAGGNQPQHF. CDR3 nucleotides: TGTGCCAGCAGCCAAGAGGCAGGGGGCAATCAGCCCCAGCATTTT. The chain recombines TRBV3-1 (or the pseudogene TRBV3-2) with TRBJ1-5; weak D call: TRBD1 (6 bases). The CDR3 sequence is 15 residues long. Per germline, CDR1 LGHDT and CDR2 YNNKEL (reference sequence). V was clipped by 0 bases and J by 2 bases, with 8 bases between them.

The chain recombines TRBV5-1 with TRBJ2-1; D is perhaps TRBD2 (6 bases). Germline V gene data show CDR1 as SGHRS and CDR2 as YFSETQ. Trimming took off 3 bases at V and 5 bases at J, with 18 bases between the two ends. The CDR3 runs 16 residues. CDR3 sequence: CASSSAGHSGDNEQFF. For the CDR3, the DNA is TGCGCCAGCAGCTCGGCGGGGCATAGCGGCGACAATGAGCAGTTCTTC.